The 20 T cell receptor beta chains given below trace back to one sample, sequenced in a study of blood T cell repertoires in COVID-19. Clones were read by immunoSEQ multiplex PCR, and TCRdb kept only the in-frame ones, dropping some. In the table there are 100,000 to 150,000 clones, roughly three quarters of which are singletons. Sample: peripheral blood. The receptors shown here come from a human donor in a cohort sampled during active COVID-19.

The gene calls are TRBV6-6 and TRBJ1-6; the D gene is possibly TRBD1 (5 bases). This CDR3 is built from 16 residues. The V end was cut by 2 bases, the J end by 1 base, with 9 bases between. Germline CDR1 is MNHNY and CDR2 is SVGAGI (reference sequence). In nucleotides, the CDR3 is TGTGCCAGCAGTTACGACAGCCCGTCCTATAATTCACCCCTCCACTTT. Protein: CASSYDSPSYNSPLHF.

V and J are TRBV5-1 and TRBJ2-7; the D gene is possibly TRBD2 (6 bases). Germline V gene lookup returns CDR1 SGHRS and CDR2 YFSETQ. Trimming removed 5 bases from V and 3 bases from J, with 18 bases in between. This CDR3 comprises 15 residues. CDR3 nucleotides: TGCGCCAGCAGAGTCCTCGGGACTTCTTACTACGAGCAGTACTTC. This encodes CASRVLGTSYYEQYF.

The chain joins TRBV5-4 to TRBJ1-4; D is unresolved. V lost 4 bases and J 8 bases, leaving 24 bases between the germline ends. There are 17 residues in the CDR3. Germline CDR1 is SGHNT and CDR2 is YYREEE (reference sequence). CDR3: CASSGRGDIELGEKLFF. The CDR3 region has the DNA TGTGCCAGCAGCGGACGGGGAGACATAGAGCTGGGGGAAAAACTGTTTTTT.

V is TRBV19 and J is TRBJ1-5; TRBD1 is a possible D gene (6 bases). Per germline, CDR1 LNHDA and CDR2 SQIVND (reference sequence). Trimming took off 6 bases at V and 0 bases at J, with 15 bases between the two ends. The length of the CDR3 is 16 residues. This CDR3 is CASSPTGKSSNQPQHF. In DNA, the CDR3 is TGTGCCAGTAGCCCTACAGGGAAAAGTAGCAATCAGCCCCAGCATTTT.

A few counts support this clone. The chain has TRBV5-1 and TRBJ1-1; D gene ambiguous. V was clipped by 1 base and J by 3 bases, with 7 bases between them. The CDR3 extends over 13 amino acids. The germline V gene encodes CDR1 SGHRS and CDR2 YFSETQ. CDR3 protein: CASSLSGDTEAFF. In DNA form, the CDR3 reads TGCGCCAGCAGCTTGAGCGGGGACACTGAAGCTTTCTTT.

V and J are TRBV27 and TRBJ2-7; 8 bases agree with TRBD1. The germline V gene has CDR1 MNHEY and CDR2 SMNVEV (reference sequence). The CDR3 is 19 amino acids. Trimming at V came to 6 bases and at J to 3 bases, leaving 22 bases not matched to a gene. CDR3 sequence reads: CASRPRSGQVGLTDYEQYF. The CDR3 DNA follows: TGTGCCAGCAGACCACGTTCGGGACAGGTGGGCCTCACGGACTACGAGCAGTACTTC.

The gene calls are TRBV7-8 and TRBJ2-7; possible D gene TRBD1, 6 bases. The germline V and J ends were trimmed by 4 bases and 2 bases, with 15 bases remaining between them. CDR1 and CDR2 (germline): SGHVS, FQNEAQ. CDR3 size: 15 residues. The CDR3 DNA follows: TGTGCCAGCAGCTACCGGGACACCCAGGCCTACGAGCAGTACTTC. Its translation is CASSYRDTQAYEQYF.

This clone was observed a few times. The rearrangement uses TRBV2 and TRBJ1-1; D remains ambiguous. Trimming took off 4 bases at V and 1 base at J, with 10 bases between the two ends. Germline V gives CDR1 SNHLY, CDR2 FYNNEI. The CDR3 is 14 residues long. The CDR3 DNA reads TGTGCCAGCAGTGTAGTAAGCCCGAACACTGAAGCTTTCTTT. This encodes CASSVVSPNTEAFF.

This clone was observed a few times. The V gene is TRBV19, the J gene TRBJ1-2; TRBD1 matches 7 bases. The CDR3 is made up of 12 amino acids. V gave up 9 bases and J gave up 3 bases; unmatched junction bases: 4. Germline V gene data show CDR1 as LNHDA and CDR2 as SQIVND (reference sequence). CDR3 amino acids: CASHRGDYGYTF. The CDR3 region has the DNA TGTGCCAGCCACAGGGGTGACTATGGCTACACCTTC.

The rearrangement links TRBV3-1 (or the pseudogene TRBV3-2) to TRBJ1-2, with 9 nucleotides matching TRBD1. With 1 base clipped from V and 5 bases from J, the junction kept 5 bases outside the gene matches. Germline CDR1 and CDR2: LGHDT and YNNKEL (reference sequence). This CDR3 contains 15 residues. CDR3 sequence: CASSQGTGAGYGYTF. CDR3 sequence (DNA): TGTGCCAGCAGCCAAGGGACAGGGGCTGGGTATGGCTACACCTTC.

The chain couples TRBV6-2 or TRBV6-3 to TRBJ2-7; 7 positions agree with TRBD2. Germline V gene sequence: CDR1 MNHEY, CDR2 SVGEGT. With V trimmed by 4 bases and J by 2 bases, 5 bases remained unmatched. The CDR3 runs 14 residues. CDR3 amino acids: CASSSPRGAYEQYF. The CDR3 nucleotides are TGTGCCAGCAGTTCTCCTCGGGGGGCCTACGAGCAGTACTTC.

The chain uses TRBV6-5 and TRBJ2-1, with D possibly TRBD1 on 7 matching bases. CDR1 and CDR2 (germline): MNHEY, SVGAGI. The CDR3 is made up of 13 amino acids. Trimming shortened V by 4 bases and J by 8 bases, and 12 bases separated the two germline ends. CDR3 nucleotide sequence: TGTGCCAGCAGTTCTCCAGGGGGGCATGAGCAGTTCTTC. Amino acid sequence: CASSSPGGHEQFF.

The chain joins TRBV11-2 to TRBJ2-7, with 7 bases that match TRBD1. This CDR3 is 13 amino acids long. Germline loops: CDR1 SGHAT, CDR2 FQNNGV. V dropped 5 bases and J dropped 3; count of bases not matched to a gene: 4. The CDR3 nucleotides read TGTGCCAGCAGCCAGGGGGACCGCTACGAGCAGTACTTC. This gives the protein CASSQGDRYEQYF. Based on the CDR3 plus reference TRBV11-2 and TRBJ2-7, the full variable domain is EAGVAQSPRYKIIEKRQSVAFWCNPISGHATLYWYQQILGQGPKLLIQFQNNGVVDDSQLPKDRFSAERLKGVDSTLKIQPAKLEDSAVYLCASSQGDRYEQYFGPGTRLTVT.

This rearrangement joins TRBV15 to TRBJ2-5; D is perhaps TRBD2 (6 bases). The V gene lost 1 base and the J gene lost 4 bases, with 16 bases spanning the gap. The CDR3 extends over 16 amino acids. Germline-derived CDR1 and CDR2 are LNHNV and YYDKDF (reference sequence). The CDR3 DNA reads TGTGCCACCAGCAGAGGGACCCGGGACTGGGGAGAGACCCAGTACTTC. Translation gives CATSRGTRDWGETQYF.

This clone was observed a handful of times. The chain employs TRBV6-4 and TRBJ1-5; D is unclear. The length of the CDR3 is 18 residues. The germline CDR1 and CDR2 sequences are MRHNA and SNTAGT. The germline V and J ends were trimmed by 6 bases and 0 bases, with 21 bases remaining between them. In nucleotides, the CDR3 is TGTGCCAGCAGGATTGCGGTTATCCCACTATATAGCAATCAGCCCCAGCATTTT. Encoded protein: CASRIAVIPLYSNQPQHF.

The rearrangement uses TRBV5-4 and TRBJ1-3, with D perhaps TRBD1 (5 bases). Germline-derived CDR1 and CDR2 are SGHNT and YYREEE (reference sequence). The V end lost 5 bases, the J end lost 0 bases, and 12 bases lay between the germline ends. The CDR3 length is 15 residues. CDR3 DNA: TGTGCCAGCAGTTCGGGACTCACCTCTGGAAACACCATATATTTT. Amino acids: CASSSGLTSGNTIYF.

This clone was found a few times. The CDR3 reads CASSSGPGNEQFF. CDR3 DNA: TGTGCCAGCAGTTCCGGGCCGGGGAATGAGCAGTTCTTC. The chain employs TRBV7-3 and TRBJ2-1; possibly TRBD2 for D (5 bases). V lost 6 bases and J 7 bases, leaving 13 bases between the germline ends. Germline assignment: CDR1 SGHTA and CDR2 FQGTGA. The CDR3 is 13 residues long. The full variable domain, its missing parts supplied by reference TRBV7-3 and TRBJ2-1, is GAGVSQTPSNKVTEKGKYVELRCDPISGHTALYWYRQSLGQGPEFLIYFQGTGAADDSGLPNDRFFAVRPEGSVSTLKIQRTERGDSAVYLCASSSGPGNEQFFGPGTRLTVL.

The chain has TRBV4-1 and TRBJ2-7; TRBD1 might be the D (6 bases). CDR1 MGHRA and CDR2 YSYEKL come from the germline V gene. This CDR3 has 15 amino acids. Between the trimmed V and J ends, which lost 4 bases and 1 base, there was a span of 14 bases. The DNA for the CDR3 is TGCGCCAGCAGCCCAGGGACAACCTCTTCCTACGAGCAGTACTTC. The encoded protein is CASSPGTTSSYEQYF.

The V call is TRBV6-1, the J call TRBJ1-4; 10 nucleotides agree with TRBD1. Trimming at V came to 2 bases and at J to 4 bases, leaving 1 base not matched to a gene. Per germline, CDR1 MNHNS and CDR2 SASEGT. This CDR3 spans 15 amino acids. CDR3 in amino acids: CASSERDRGNEKLFF. In DNA, the CDR3 is TGTGCCAGCAGTGAACGGGACAGGGGTAATGAAAAACTGTTTTTT.

This chain joins TRBV19 and TRBJ2-7; D is possibly TRBD2 (6 bases). The CDR3 totals 15 residues. CDR1 is LNHDA and CDR2 is SQIVND in the germline V gene (reference sequence). V lost 1 base and J lost 0, with 10 bases in between. The DNA of the CDR3 is TGTGCCAGTAGTATAGGAGCCGGGGGCTCCTACGAGCAGTACTTC. It yields the protein CASSIGAGGSYEQYF.